The clone carrying this T cell receptor beta chain showed up many times. Using unique molecular identifiers, the investigators prepared the TCRbeta library. A single record per CDR3 protein comes from TCRdb applying MiXCR to the PCR reads. This table has 380,000 or so distinct CDR3 sequences, approximately 12% appearing once. This record comes from a study of T-cell reconstitution after alpha-beta-depleted transplantation in children. The TCR was taken from a human donor who donated a stem cell graft to a child with Fanconi anemia. The specimen comprised PBMCs, sampled from the stem cell graft.

Written as DNA, the CDR3 is TGCGCCAGCAGCCAAGATGACAGCTCCTACGAGCAGTACTTC. This translates into CASSQDDSSYEQYF. V and J are TRBV4-3 and TRBJ2-7; tentatively, D is TRBD1 (5 bases). CDR1 is LGHNA and CDR2 is YSLEER in the germline V gene. This CDR3 has 14 residues. With 0 bases removed from V and 0 bases from J, the gap between germline ends came to 6 bases.